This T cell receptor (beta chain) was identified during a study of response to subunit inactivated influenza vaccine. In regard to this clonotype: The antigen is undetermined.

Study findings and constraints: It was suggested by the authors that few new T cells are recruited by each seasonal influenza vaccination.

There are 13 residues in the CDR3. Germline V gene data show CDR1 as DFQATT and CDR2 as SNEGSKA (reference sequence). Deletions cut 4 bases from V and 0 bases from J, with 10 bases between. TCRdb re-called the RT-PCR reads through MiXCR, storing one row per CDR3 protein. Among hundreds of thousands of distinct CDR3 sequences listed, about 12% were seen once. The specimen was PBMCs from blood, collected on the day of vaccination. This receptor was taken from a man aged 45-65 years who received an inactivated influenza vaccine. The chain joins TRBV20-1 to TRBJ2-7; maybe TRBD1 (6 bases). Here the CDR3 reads CSAKRTDSYEQYF. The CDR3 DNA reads TGCAGTGCTAAAAGGACAGACTCCTACGAGCAGTACTTC.